This is a list of T cell receptor beta chains from one sample in a study of blood T cell repertoires in COVID-19. The assay was immunoSEQ multiplex PCR, and TCRdb's table has in-frame clones only and misses some. The sample records some 31,000 clones, approximately 88% being singletons. The sequenced material came from peripheral blood. The receptors originated from a man between 65 and 85 years old with active COVID-19. Both conserved end residues are part of each CDR3. The order of the fields is D gene, J gene, clone size, V gene, CDR3 length, CDR3 DNA, CDR3 protein. A D gene is named only where the DNA matches it firmly. Not all rows give a size; the values are once, few, many and, for expanded clones, a class.

NA,TRBJ2-6,few,TRBV25-1,17,TGTGCCAGCAGCCCACTGACAGGTAGCTCTGGGGCCAACGTCCTGACTTTC,CASSPLTGSSGANVLTF
TRBD1,TRBJ2-6,NA,TRBV2,15,TGTGCCACTCCTACCGGGACAGCTGGGGCCAACGTCCTGACTTTC,CATPTGTAGANVLTF
TRBD1,TRBJ2-5,few,TRBV7-9,15,TGTGCCAGCAGTTGGAGCCCACAGGGGATTAAGACCCAGTACTTC,CASSWSPQGIKTQYF
NA,TRBJ1-6,NA,TRBV11-2,13,TGTGCCAGCAGCCCCAGCCAGGATTCACCCCTCCACTTT,CASSPSQDSPLHF
NA,TRBJ1-2,NA,TRBV2,16,TGTGCCAGCAATCCGGGGGGAGGACTAGCTAACTATGGCTACACCTTC,CASNPGGGLANYGYTF
TRBD1,TRBJ1-1,medium-sized,TRBV15,15,TGTGCCACCAGCAGATTGGACAGGGGGAACACTGAAGCTTTCTTT,CATSRLDRGNTEAFF
TRBD2,TRBJ2-3,NA,TRBV6-5,15,TGTGCCAGCAGTTATATAGCGGGAGGGCCAGATACGCAGTATTTT,CASSYIAGGPDTQYF
NA,TRBJ1-6,NA,TRBV30,13,TGTGCCTGGAGTTTAGGGGTTGCTTCACCCCTCCACTTT,CAWSLGVASPLHF
TRBD1,TRBJ2-7,NA,TRBV19,14,TGTGCCAGTCAGAATCCGGGACAGACTTACGAGCAGTACTTC,CASQNPGQTYEQYF
NA,TRBJ1-4,NA,TRBV7-2,15,TGTGCCAGCAGCCCCCAGGTGGGGCCGAGTGAAAAACTGTTTTTT,CASSPQVGPSEKLFF
TRBD1,TRBJ2-1,once,TRBV10-1,14,TGCGCCAGCAGCCGGGGGACAGGGTTCAATGAGCAGTTCTTC,CASSRGTGFNEQFF
NA,TRBJ1-5,few,TRBV6-5,15,TGTGCCAGCAGAAAAGGAGGGTCCTCTAATCAGCCCCAGCATTTT,CASRKGGSSNQPQHF
NA,TRBJ2-1,NA,TRBV14,15,TGTGCCAGCAGCCGCCTGGGGGGTTCCTACAATGAGCAGTTCTTC,CASSRLGGSYNEQFF
TRBD1,TRBJ2-7,NA,TRBV12-5,13,TGTGCTAGTGGTTATACAGGGGGGTACGAGCAGTACTTC,CASGYTGGYEQYF
TRBD1,TRBJ1-1,NA,TRBV25-1,16,TGTGCCAGCAAAAGAAGACAGGGCAGTGGAAACACTGAAGCTTTCTTT,CASKRRQGSGNTEAFF
NA,TRBJ2-3,once,TRBV24-1,15,TGTGCCATCGAGGACCCCCGGAGGGGCACAGATACGCAGTATTTT,CAIEDPRRGTDTQYF
NA,TRBJ2-4,NA,TRBV5-6,13,TGTGCCAGCAGCTTGGAGGCGGAGAGCATTCAGTACTTC,CASSLEAESIQYF
NA,TRBJ1-2,NA,TRBV11-3,13,TGTGCCAGCAGCTTCGGGACAAGCTATGGCTACACCTTC,CASSFGTSYGYTF
NA,TRBJ2-3,NA,TRBV29-1,15,TGCAGCGTTGAAGACGCTCAGAGGGGGGGTGATACGCAGTATTTT,CSVEDAQRGGDTQYF
TRBD1,TRBJ1-6,NA,TRBV25-1,16,TGTGCCAGCAGTGCCTTAGCCGGGACAGACAATTCACCCCTCCACTTT,CASSALAGTDNSPLHF
NA,TRBJ2-7,NA,TRBV6-2/TRBV6-3,11,TGTGCCAGCAGTTTCACCTACGAGCAGTACTTC,CASSFTYEQYF
NA,TRBJ2-5,NA,TRBV10-3,14,TGTGCCATCAGTGAGTCATCGGGAACCGAGACCCAGTACTTC,CAISESSGTETQYF